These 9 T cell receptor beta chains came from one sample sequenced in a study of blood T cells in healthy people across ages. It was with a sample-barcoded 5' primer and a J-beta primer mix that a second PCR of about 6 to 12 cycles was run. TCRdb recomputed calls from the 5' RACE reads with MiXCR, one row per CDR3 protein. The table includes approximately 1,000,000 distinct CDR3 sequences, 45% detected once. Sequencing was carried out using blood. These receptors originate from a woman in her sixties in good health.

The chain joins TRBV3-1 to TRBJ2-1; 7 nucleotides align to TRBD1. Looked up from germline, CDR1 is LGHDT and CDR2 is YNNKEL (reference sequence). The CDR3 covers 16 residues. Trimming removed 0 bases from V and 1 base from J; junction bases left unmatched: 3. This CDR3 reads CASSQETGFSYNEQFF. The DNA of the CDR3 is TGTGCCAGCAGCCAAGAGACAGGGTTTTCCTACAATGAGCAGTTCTTC.

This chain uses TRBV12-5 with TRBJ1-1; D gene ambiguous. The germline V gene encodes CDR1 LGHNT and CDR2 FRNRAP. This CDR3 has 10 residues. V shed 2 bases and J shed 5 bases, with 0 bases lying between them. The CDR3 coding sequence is TGTGCTAGTGGTTTGACTGAAGCTTTCTTT. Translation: CASGLTEAFF. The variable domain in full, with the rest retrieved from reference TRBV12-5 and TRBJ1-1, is DARVTQTPRHKVTEMGQEVTMRCQPILGHNTVFWYRQTMMQGLELLAYFRNRAPLDDSGMPKDRFSAEMPDATLATLKIQPSEPRDSAVYFCASGLTEAFFGQGTRLTVV.

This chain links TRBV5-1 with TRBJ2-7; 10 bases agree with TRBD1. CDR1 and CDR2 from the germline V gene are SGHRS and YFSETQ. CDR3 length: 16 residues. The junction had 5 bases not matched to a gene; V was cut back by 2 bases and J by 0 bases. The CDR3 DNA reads TGCGCCAGCAGCTTAACCGGGACAGGGGTCTCCTACGAGCAGTACTTC. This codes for CASSLTGTGVSYEQYF.

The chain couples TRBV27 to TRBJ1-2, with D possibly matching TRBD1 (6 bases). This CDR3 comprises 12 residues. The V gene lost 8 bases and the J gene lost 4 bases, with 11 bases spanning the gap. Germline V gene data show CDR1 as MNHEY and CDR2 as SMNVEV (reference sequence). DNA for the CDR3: TGTGCCAGCCGGGACATCACCTATGGCTACACCTTC. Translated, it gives CASRDITYGYTF.

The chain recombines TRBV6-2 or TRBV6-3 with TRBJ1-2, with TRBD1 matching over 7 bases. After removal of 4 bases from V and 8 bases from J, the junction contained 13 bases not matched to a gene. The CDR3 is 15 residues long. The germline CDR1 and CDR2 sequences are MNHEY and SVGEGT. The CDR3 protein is CASSSDRLTGNGYTF. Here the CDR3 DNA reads TGTGCCAGCAGTTCCGACAGACTGACAGGGAACGGCTACACCTTC.

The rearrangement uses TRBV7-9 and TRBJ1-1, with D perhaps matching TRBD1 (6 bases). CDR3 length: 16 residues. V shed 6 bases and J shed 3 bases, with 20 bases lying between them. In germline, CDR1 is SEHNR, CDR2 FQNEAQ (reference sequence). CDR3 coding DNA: TGTGCCAGCAGAACTACAGGGTTTGGTTGGGACACTGAAGCTTTCTTT. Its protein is CASRTTGFGWDTEAFF.

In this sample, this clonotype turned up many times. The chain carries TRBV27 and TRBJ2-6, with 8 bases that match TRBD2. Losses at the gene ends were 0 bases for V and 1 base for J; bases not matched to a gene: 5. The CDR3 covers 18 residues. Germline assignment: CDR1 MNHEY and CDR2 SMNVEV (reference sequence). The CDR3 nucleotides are TGTGCCAGCAGTTTATCCTTAGCGGGGAAGTCTGGGGCCAACGTCCTGACTTTC. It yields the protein CASSLSLAGKSGANVLTF.

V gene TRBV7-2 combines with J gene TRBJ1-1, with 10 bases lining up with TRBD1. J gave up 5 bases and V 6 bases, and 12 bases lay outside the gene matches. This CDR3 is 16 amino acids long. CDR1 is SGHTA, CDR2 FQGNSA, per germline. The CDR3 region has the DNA TGTGCCAGCAGTTCCCGACAGGGGGCTAGAGGGACTGAAGCTTTCTTT. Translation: CASSSRQGARGTEAFF.

Here the CDR3 DNA reads TGTGCCAGCAGTTCCTCCAAAACAGGTATACCCTACGAGCAGTACTTC. Translating gives CASSSSKTGIPYEQYF. The chain has TRBV12-3 or TRBV12-4 and TRBJ2-7, with D maybe TRBD1 (5 bases). The ends were cut back, 4 bases at V and 2 bases at J, with 18 bases in the middle. The CDR3 is made up of 16 amino acids.